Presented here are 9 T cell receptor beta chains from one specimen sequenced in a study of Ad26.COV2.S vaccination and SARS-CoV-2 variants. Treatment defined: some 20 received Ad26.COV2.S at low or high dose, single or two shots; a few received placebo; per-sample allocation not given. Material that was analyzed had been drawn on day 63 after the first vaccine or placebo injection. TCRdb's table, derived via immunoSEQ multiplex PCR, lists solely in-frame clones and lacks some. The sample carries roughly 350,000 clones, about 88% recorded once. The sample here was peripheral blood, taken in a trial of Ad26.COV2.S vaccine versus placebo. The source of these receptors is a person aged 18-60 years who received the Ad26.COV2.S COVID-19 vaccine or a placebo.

The CDR3 loop reads CASGLVPIPGLAGGRSYNEQFF. The CDR3, as DNA: TGTGCTAGTGGTTTGGTCCCGATTCCGGGACTAGCGGGGGGGAGATCCTACAATGAGCAGTTCTTC. The chain links TRBV12-5 to TRBJ2-1; TRBD2 agrees at 16 bases. Germline assignment: CDR1 LGHNT and CDR2 FRNRAP. After removal of 0 bases from V and 1 base from J, the junction contained 12 bases not matched to a gene. The CDR3 length is 22 residues. Combining the CDR3 with reference TRBV12-5 and TRBJ2-1 gives the whole variable domain DARVTQTPRHKVTEMGQEVTMRCQPILGHNTVFWYRQTMMQGLELLAYFRNRAPLDDSGMPKDRFSAEMPDATLATLKIQPSEPRDSAVYFCASGLVPIPGLAGGRSYNEQFFGPGTRLTVL.

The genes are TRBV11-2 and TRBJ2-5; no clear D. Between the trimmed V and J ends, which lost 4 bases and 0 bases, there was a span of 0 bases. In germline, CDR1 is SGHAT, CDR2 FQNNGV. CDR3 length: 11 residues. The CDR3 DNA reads TGTGCCAGCAGCTACCAAGAGACCCAGTACTTC. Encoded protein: CASSYQETQYF.

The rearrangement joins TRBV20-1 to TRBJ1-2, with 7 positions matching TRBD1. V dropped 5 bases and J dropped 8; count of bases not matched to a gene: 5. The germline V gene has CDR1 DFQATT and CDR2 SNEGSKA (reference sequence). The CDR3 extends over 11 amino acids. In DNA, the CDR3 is TGCAGTGCTGCACCAGGGGGGGGCTACACCTTC. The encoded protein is CSAAPGGGYTF.

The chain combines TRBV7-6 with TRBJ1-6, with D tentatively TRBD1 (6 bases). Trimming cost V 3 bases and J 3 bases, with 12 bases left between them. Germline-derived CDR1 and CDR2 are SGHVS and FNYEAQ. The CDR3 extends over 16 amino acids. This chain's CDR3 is CASSLSGGHYNSPLHF. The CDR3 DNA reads TGTGCCAGCAGCTTGTCCGGGGGCCACTATAATTCACCCCTCCACTTT.

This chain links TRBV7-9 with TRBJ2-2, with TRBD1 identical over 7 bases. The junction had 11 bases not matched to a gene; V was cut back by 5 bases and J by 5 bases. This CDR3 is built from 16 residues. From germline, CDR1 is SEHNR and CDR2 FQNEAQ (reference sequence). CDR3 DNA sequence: TGTGCCAGCAGCCTCCAAACAGGGGCGAGGACCGGGGAGCTGTTTTTT. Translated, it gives CASSLQTGARTGELFF. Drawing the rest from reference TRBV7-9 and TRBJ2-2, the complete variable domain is DTGVSQNPRHKITKRGQNVTFRCDPISEHNRLYWYRQTLGQGPEFLTYFQNEAQLEKSRLLSDRFSAERPKGSFSTLEIQRTEQGDSAMYLCASSLQTGARTGELFFGEGSRLTVL.

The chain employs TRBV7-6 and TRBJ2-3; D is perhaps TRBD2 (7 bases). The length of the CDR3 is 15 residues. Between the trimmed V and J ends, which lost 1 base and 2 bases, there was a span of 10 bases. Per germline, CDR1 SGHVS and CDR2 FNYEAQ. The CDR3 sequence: CASSLGGGVTDTQYF. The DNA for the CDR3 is TGTGCCAGCAGCTTAGGAGGGGGGGTCACAGATACGCAGTATTTT.

The CDR3 sequence is CASSLLGTGGEKLFF. For the CDR3, the DNA is TGTGCCAGCAGTTTATTAGGGACAGGGGGTGAAAAACTGTTTTTT. This chain uses TRBV27 with TRBJ1-4, with 11 bases matching TRBD1. Germline V gene lookup returns CDR1 MNHEY and CDR2 SMNVEV (reference sequence). This CDR3 is 15 amino acids long. Trimming took 1 base from V and 7 from J; bases not matched to a gene: 2.

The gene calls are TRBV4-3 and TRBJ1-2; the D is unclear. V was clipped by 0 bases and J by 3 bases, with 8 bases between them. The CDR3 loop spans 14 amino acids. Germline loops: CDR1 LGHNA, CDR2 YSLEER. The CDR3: CASSQDLGDYGYTF. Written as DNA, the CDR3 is TGCGCCAGCAGCCAAGATCTCGGAGACTATGGCTACACCTTC.

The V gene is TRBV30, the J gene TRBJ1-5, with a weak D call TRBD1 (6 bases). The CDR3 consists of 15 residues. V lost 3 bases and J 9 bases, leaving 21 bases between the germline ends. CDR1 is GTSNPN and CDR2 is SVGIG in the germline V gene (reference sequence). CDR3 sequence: CAWSGRTRGMGPQHF. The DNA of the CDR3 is TGTGCCTGGAGCGGAAGGACCAGGGGAATGGGGCCCCAGCATTTT.